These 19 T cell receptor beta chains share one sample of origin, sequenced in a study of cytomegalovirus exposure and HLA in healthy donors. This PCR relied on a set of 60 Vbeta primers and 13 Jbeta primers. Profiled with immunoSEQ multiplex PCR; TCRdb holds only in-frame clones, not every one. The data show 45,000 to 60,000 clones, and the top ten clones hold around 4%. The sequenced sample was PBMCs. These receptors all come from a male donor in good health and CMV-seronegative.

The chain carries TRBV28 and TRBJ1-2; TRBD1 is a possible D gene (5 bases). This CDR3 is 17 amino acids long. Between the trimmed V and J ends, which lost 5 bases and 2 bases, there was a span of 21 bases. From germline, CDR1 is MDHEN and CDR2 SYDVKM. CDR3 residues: CASSPYSGGRRNYGYTF. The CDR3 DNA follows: TGTGCCAGCAGTCCCTACTCGGGGGGGAGAAGGAACTATGGCTACACCTTC.

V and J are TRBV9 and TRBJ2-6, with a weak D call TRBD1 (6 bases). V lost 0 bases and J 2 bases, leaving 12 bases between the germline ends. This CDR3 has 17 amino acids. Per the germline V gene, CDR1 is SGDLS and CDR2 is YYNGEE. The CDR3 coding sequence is TGTGCCAGCAGCGTAGCTTTGGCAGGGGCTGGGGCCAACGTCCTGACTTTC. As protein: CASSVALAGAGANVLTF.

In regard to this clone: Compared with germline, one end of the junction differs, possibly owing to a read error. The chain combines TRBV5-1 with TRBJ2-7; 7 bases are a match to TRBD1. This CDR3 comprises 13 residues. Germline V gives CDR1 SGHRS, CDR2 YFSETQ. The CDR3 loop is CASSYDRAYGQSF. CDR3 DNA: TGCGCCAGCAGCTATGACAGGGCCTACGGGCAGTCCTTC.

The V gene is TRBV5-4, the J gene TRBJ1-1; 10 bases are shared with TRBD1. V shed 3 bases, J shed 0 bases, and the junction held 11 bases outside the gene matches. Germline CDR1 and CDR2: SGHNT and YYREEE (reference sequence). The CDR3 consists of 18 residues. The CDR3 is CASSSEGGQGLMNTEAFF. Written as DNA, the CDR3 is TGTGCCAGCAGCTCGGAAGGGGGACAGGGGCTCATGAACACTGAAGCTTTCTTT.

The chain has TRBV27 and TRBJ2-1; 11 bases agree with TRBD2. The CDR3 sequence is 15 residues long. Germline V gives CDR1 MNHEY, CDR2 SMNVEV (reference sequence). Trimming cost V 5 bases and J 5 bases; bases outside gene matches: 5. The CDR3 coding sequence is TGTGCCAGCAGTATACTAGCGGGAGAGAACAATGAGCAGTTCTTC. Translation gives CASSILAGENNEQFF.

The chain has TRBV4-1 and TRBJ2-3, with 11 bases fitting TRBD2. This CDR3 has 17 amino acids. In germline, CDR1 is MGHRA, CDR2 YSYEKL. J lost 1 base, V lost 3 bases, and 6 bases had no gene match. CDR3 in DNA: TGCGCCAGCAGCCAGTCCGGACTAGCGGGCGGCACAGATACGCAGTATTTT. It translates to CASSQSGLAGGTDTQYF.

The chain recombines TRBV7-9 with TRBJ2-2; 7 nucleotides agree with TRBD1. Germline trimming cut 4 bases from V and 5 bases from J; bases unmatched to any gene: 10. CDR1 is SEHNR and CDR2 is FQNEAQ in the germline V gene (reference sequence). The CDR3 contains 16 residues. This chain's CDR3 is CASSSDRVGQTGELFF. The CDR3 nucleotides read TGTGCCAGCAGCTCCGACAGGGTTGGGCAGACCGGGGAGCTGTTTTTT.

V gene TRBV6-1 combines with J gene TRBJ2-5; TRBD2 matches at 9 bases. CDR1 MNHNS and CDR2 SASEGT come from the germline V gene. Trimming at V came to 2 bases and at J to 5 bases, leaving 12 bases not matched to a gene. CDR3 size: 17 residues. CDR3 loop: CASSEWGSGGRGETQYF. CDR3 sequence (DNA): TGTGCCAGCAGTGAATGGGGTAGCGGGGGCCGGGGGGAGACCCAGTACTTC.

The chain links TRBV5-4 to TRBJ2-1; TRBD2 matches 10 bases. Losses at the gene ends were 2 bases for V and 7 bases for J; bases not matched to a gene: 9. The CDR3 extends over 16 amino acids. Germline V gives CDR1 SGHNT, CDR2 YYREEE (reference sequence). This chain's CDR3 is CASSFPSGRSRNEQFF. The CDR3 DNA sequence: TGTGCCAGCAGCTTTCCTAGCGGGAGATCTCGGAATGAGCAGTTCTTC.

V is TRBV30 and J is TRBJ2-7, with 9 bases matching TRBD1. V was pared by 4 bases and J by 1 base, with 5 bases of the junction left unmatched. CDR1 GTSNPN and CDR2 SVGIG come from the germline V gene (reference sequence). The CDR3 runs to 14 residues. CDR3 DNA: TGTGCCTGGACCCCGGGACAGGGATCCTACGAGCAGTACTTC. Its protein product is CAWTPGQGSYEQYF.

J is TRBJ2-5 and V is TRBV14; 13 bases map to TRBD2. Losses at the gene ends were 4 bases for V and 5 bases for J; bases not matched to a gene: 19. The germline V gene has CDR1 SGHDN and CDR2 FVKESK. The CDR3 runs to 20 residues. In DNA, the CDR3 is TGTGCCAGCAGCCTAGGACTAGCGGGGGCCACAAAATTGAGGGGCGAGACCCAGTACTTC. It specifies CASSLGLAGATKLRGETQYF.

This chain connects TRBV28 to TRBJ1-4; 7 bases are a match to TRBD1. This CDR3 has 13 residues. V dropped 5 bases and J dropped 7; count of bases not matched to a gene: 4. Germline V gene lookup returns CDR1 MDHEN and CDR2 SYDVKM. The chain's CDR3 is CASSRDRPEKLFF. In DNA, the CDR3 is TGTGCCAGCAGTCGGGACAGACCTGAAAAACTGTTTTTT.

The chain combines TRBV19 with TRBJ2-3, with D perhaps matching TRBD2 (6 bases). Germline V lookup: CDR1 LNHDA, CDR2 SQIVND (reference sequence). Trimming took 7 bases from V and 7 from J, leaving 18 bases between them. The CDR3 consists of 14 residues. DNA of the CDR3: TGTGCCAGTACCCCCGGGGGTGCCTCAAATACGCAGTATTTT. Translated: CASTPGGASNTQYF.

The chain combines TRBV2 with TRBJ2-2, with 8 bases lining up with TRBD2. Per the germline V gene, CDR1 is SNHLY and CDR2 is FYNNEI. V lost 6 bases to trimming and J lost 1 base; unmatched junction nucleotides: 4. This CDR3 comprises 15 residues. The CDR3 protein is CASSGGGRNTGELFF. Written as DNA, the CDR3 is TGTGCCAGCAGCGGGGGGGGCAGGAACACCGGGGAGCTGTTTTTT.

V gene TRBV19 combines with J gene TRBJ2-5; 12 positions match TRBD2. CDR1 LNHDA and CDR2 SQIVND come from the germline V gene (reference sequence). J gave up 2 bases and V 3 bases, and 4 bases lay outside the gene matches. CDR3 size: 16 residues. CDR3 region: CASSIELAGGQETQYF. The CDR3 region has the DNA TGTGCCAGTAGTATCGAACTAGCGGGGGGACAAGAGACCCAGTACTTC.

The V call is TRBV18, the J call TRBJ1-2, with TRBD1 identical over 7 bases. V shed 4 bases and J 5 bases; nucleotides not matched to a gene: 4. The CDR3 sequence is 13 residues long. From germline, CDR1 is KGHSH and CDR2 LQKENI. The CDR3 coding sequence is TGTGCCAGCTCACAGGGGGCGCGGTATGGCTACACCTTC. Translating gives CASSQGARYGYTF. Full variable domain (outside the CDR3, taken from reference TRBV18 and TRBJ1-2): NAGVMQNPRHLVRRRGQEARLRCSPMKGHSHVYWYRQLPEEGLKFMVYLQKENIIDESGMPKERFSAEFPKEGPSILRIQQVVRGDSAAYFCASSQGARYGYTFGSGTRLTVV.

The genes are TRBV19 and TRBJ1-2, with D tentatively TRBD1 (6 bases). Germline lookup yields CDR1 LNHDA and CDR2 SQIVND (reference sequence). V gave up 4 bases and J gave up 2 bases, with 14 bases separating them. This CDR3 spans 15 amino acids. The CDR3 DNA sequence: TGTGCCAGTAGTAACCGACGACAGGCCAACTATGGCTACACCTTC. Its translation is CASSNRRQANYGYTF.

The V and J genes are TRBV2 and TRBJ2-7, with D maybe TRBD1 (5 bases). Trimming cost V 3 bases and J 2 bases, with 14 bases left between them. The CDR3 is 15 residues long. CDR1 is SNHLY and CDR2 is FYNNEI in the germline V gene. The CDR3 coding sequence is TGTGCCAGCAGTGACTCCAGGGTGAGCGCCTACGAGCAGTACTTC. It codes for CASSDSRVSAYEQYF.

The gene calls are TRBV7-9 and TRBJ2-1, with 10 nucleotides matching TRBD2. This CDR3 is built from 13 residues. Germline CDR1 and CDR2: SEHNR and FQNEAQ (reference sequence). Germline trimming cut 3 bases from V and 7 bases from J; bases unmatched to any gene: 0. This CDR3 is CASSLGLANEQFF. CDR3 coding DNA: TGTGCCAGCAGCTTGGGACTAGCGAATGAGCAGTTCTTC.